The next 24 T cell receptor beta chains were all read from a single sample in a study of beta chain features in type 1 diabetes. Study-level points and caveats: Shortening that was moderate but significant affected the TCRB CDR3s of Type 1 diabetes patients in all four CD4+ subsets.

Antigens for these TCRs are unknown. Expressed TCRB transcripts were sequenced because the isolated RNA had all been reverse transcribed beforehand. This table comes from immunoSEQ multiplex PCR, and its TCRdb copy is limited to in-frame clones, with some not included. The top ten clones hold around 0.011% of a sample with a few hundred thousand clones, approximately 25% of them seen once. Material: naive CD4+ T cells from blood. These TCRs come from a woman under 40 with type 1 diabetes.

This rearrangement joins TRBV5-1 to TRBJ1-5; D possibly corresponds to TRBD1 (5 bases). Germline V gives CDR1 SGHRS, CDR2 YFSETQ. The CDR3 contains 14 residues. V lost 0 bases to trimming and J lost 1 base, with 5 bases between them. Here the CDR3 reads CASSLEGSNQPQHF. The CDR3 bases are TGCGCCAGCAGCTTGGAGGGGAGCAATCAGCCCCAGCATTTT.

The sample holds a few counts of this clone. In the same sample, other DNA sequences code for this CDR3. The V call is TRBV28, the J call TRBJ1-1; D is ambiguous. The CDR3 runs 12 residues. V shed 2 bases and J shed 2 bases, with 3 bases lying between them. Germline V lookup: CDR1 MDHEN, CDR2 SYDVKM. The CDR3: CASSLLNTEAFF. The CDR3, as DNA: TGTGCCAGCAGTTTACTCAACACTGAAGCTTTCTTT.

The chain joins TRBV2 to TRBJ1-1; 7 nucleotides align to TRBD1. Trimming cost V 7 bases and J 4 bases; bases outside gene matches: 6. This CDR3 has 13 amino acids. Germline CDR1 reads SNHLY; CDR2 reads FYNNEI. The CDR3 region has the DNA TGTGCCAGCAAAACGACAGGGCCCACTGAAGCTTTCTTT. It codes for CASKTTGPTEAFF.

The chain links TRBV4-1 to TRBJ1-2; 7 bases line up with TRBD1. CDR1 is MGHRA and CDR2 is YSYEKL in the germline V gene. The V segment lost 3 bases and the J segment 1 base; nucleotides outside the gene matches: 5. CDR3 length: 15 amino acids. The CDR3 DNA reads as TGCGCCAGCAGCCACGTGGGACAGTTTAACTATGGCTACACCTTC. Translating gives CASSHVGQFNYGYTF.

This clone was counted between two and nine times. V usage is TRBV19 and J usage is TRBJ2-1, with 8 positions matching TRBD2. The germline V gene has CDR1 LNHDA and CDR2 SQIVND (reference sequence). V trimming: 7 bases; J trimming: 2 bases; junction bases outside the gene matches: 7. CDR3 length: 15 residues. CDR3 amino acids: CASKPAGGAYNEQFF. The DNA for the CDR3 is TGTGCCAGTAAACCCGCGGGAGGCGCCTACAATGAGCAGTTCTTC.

This clone came up a few times. The chain recombines TRBV7-9 with TRBJ2-3; unclear D gene. The CDR3 totals 14 residues. Per the germline V gene, CDR1 is SEHNR and CDR2 is FQNEAQ (reference sequence). Trimming removed 3 bases at V and 0 bases at J, with 7 bases between. The CDR3 DNA sequence: TGTGCCAGCAGCTTGGGCTACAGCACAGATACGCAGTATTTT. Its translation is CASSLGYSTDTQYF. Complete variable domain (other parts from reference TRBV7-9 and TRBJ2-3): DTGVSQNPRHKITKRGQNVTFRCDPISEHNRLYWYRQTLGQGPEFLTYFQNEAQLEKSRLLSDRFSAERPKGSFSTLEIQRTEQGDSAMYLCASSLGYSTDTQYFGPGTRLTVL.

This clone appeared a few times. The V call is TRBV5-4, the J call TRBJ2-7, with 7 positions matching TRBD1. J lost 3 bases, V lost 4 bases, and 13 bases had no gene match. CDR1 is SGHNT and CDR2 is YYREEE in the germline V gene (reference sequence). The CDR3 is 16 amino acids. CDR3 residues: CASSMGLGTDRYEQYF. Here the CDR3 DNA reads TGTGCCAGCAGCATGGGTTTGGGGACAGATCGCTACGAGCAGTACTTC.

V is TRBV6-6 and J is TRBJ2-5; 13 bases agree with TRBD2. Germline V CDR1 and CDR2: MNHNY, SVGAGI (reference sequence). The CDR3 length is 15 residues. V lost 6 bases and J lost 5; bases outside the gene matches: 6. CDR3 residues: CASRVGTSGTETQYF. The CDR3 region has the DNA TGTGCCAGCAGGGTTGGGACTAGCGGGACCGAGACCCAGTACTTC.

This clone was detected only once. V gene TRBV6-1 combines with J gene TRBJ2-2; the match to TRBD1 covers 9 bases. Per germline, CDR1 MNHNS and CDR2 SASEGT. The CDR3 totals 15 residues. V was clipped by 6 bases and J by 3 bases; unmatched bases: 5. The CDR3 coding sequence is TGTGCCAGCAGAGAACAGGGGGCGGACACCGGGGAGCTGTTTTTT. This codes for CASREQGADTGELFF.

This chain joins TRBV19 and TRBJ2-1; weak D call: TRBD1 (5 bases). Between the trimmed V and J ends, which lost 3 bases and 9 bases, there was a span of 15 bases. The CDR3 is 14 amino acids. Germline lookup yields CDR1 LNHDA and CDR2 SQIVND (reference sequence). The DNA of the CDR3 is TGTGCCAGTAGTATTCCCCGACAGCTAAGTGAGCAGTTCTTC. Protein: CASSIPRQLSEQFF.

This clone was seen a few times. This chain joins TRBV19 and TRBJ2-1, with no clear D. Trimming stripped 5 bases from V and 4 bases from J, with 12 bases between. CDR3 length: 14 amino acids. The germline gives CDR1 LNHDA, CDR2 SQIVND (reference sequence). The CDR3 loop is CASSAVAWYNEQFF. In nucleotides, the CDR3 is TGTGCCAGTAGTGCGGTAGCATGGTACAATGAGCAGTTCTTC.

The gene calls are TRBV10-3 and TRBJ1-2; the D gene is possibly TRBD1 (5 bases). Trimming left V 4 bases short and J 7 bases short, with 13 bases between. Germline V gene sequence: CDR1 ENHRY, CDR2 SYGVKD. CDR3 length: 13 amino acids. The CDR3 loop reads CAISAQTRAGYTF. CDR3 coding DNA: TGTGCCATCAGTGCCCAAACCAGGGCTGGCTACACCTTC.

The chain employs TRBV5-1 and TRBJ1-2; the D gene is possibly TRBD1 (6 bases). Germline V CDR1 and CDR2: SGHRS, YFSETQ. The CDR3 is 14 residues long. V was cut by 0 bases and J by 3 bases, with 9 bases left in between. This CDR3 is CASSLAGGHYGYTF. The CDR3 DNA sequence: TGCGCCAGCAGCTTGGCCGGGGGGCACTATGGCTACACCTTC. Full variable domain (outside the CDR3, taken from reference TRBV5-1 and TRBJ1-2): KAGVTQTPRYLIKTRGQQVTLSCSPISGHRSVSWYQQTPGQGLQFLFEYFSETQRNKGNFPGRFSGRQFSNSRSEMNVSTLELGDSALYLCASSLAGGHYGYTFGSGTRLTVV.

CDR3 sequence reads: CASTSGLDEQYF. The CDR3 bases are TGTGCCAGCACATCAGGTCTCGATGAGCAGTACTTC. This chain joins TRBV6-6 and TRBJ2-7, with D unclear. Trimming shortened V by 7 bases and J by 7 bases, and 14 bases separated the two germline ends. CDR1 MNHNY and CDR2 SVGAGI come from the germline V gene (reference sequence). This CDR3 has 12 residues.

This rearrangement joins TRBV9 to TRBJ2-1, with D uncertain. The germline gives CDR1 SGDLS, CDR2 YYNGEE. Trimming took 1 base from V and 2 from J, leaving 4 bases between them. The CDR3 sequence is 13 residues long. The CDR3 region has the DNA TGTGCCAGCAGCGTAACAACCTACAATGAGCAGTTCTTC. This gives the protein CASSVTTYNEQFF.

The V and J genes are TRBV4-1 and TRBJ2-3; possibly TRBD1 for D (6 bases). The length of the CDR3 is 12 residues. V shed 4 bases and J shed 9 bases, with 11 bases lying between them. Per germline, CDR1 MGHRA and CDR2 YSYEKL. CDR3 sequence (DNA): TGCGCCAGCAGCCTGGGACAAGACACGCAGTATTTT. Translated: CASSLGQDTQYF.

In its sample, this clone was seen a few times. The V and J genes are TRBV5-4 and TRBJ2-4, with a weak D call TRBD2 (5 bases). The CDR3 is 13 amino acids. Trimming removed 4 bases at V and 7 bases at J, with 12 bases between. CDR1 SGHNT and CDR2 YYREEE come from the germline V gene (reference sequence). CDR3 amino acids: CASSHRSGNIQYF. CDR3 nucleotide sequence: TGTGCCAGCAGCCATCGCTCGGGGAACATTCAGTACTTC.

A few counts support this clone. The chain employs TRBV30 and TRBJ2-1; D not certain. V was cut by 3 bases and J by 0 bases, with 6 bases left in between. This CDR3 region has 13 residues. The germline CDR1 and CDR2 sequences are GTSNPN and SVGIG (reference sequence). The CDR3 here is CAWSRSSYNEQFF. CDR3 nucleotide sequence: TGTGCCTGGAGCCGGAGCTCCTACAATGAGCAGTTCTTC.

This clone has more than one count but fewer than ten. The chain carries TRBV4-1 and TRBJ2-3; no definite D call. The CDR3 length is 16 residues. Germline values: CDR1 MGHRA, CDR2 YSYEKL. V shed 0 bases and J shed 1 base, with 11 bases lying between them. DNA of the CDR3: TGCGCCAGCAGCCAAGATTCCCACCGAGGCACAGATACGCAGTATTTT. Translation: CASSQDSHRGTDTQYF.

This chain links TRBV7-9 with TRBJ2-1; D not resolved. This CDR3 contains 12 residues. Trimming removed 6 bases at V and 10 bases at J, with 13 bases between. Per the germline V gene, CDR1 is SEHNR and CDR2 is FQNEAQ (reference sequence). The CDR3, as DNA: TGTGCCAGCAGAAATCCACTTTCGGAGCAGTTCTTC. This sequence encodes CASRNPLSEQFF. Full variable domain (rest looked up from reference TRBV7-9 and TRBJ2-1): DTGVSQNPRHKITKRGQNVTFRCDPISEHNRLYWYRQTLGQGPEFLTYFQNEAQLEKSRLLSDRFSAERPKGSFSTLEIQRTEQGDSAMYLCASRNPLSEQFFGPGTRLTVL.

The J gene is TRBJ2-3, the V gene TRBV4-2, with a possible D match to TRBD2 (6 bases). CDR3 length: 14 amino acids. V gave up 1 base and J gave up 2 bases, with 7 bases separating them. Germline V lookup: CDR1 LGHNA, CDR2 YNFKEQ. The CDR3 spells CASSQAGDTDTQYF. DNA of the CDR3: TGTGCCAGCAGCCAAGCGGGAGACACAGATACGCAGTATTTT.

This clone was counted a few times. The chain has TRBV10-3 and TRBJ2-5; D uncertain. In germline, CDR1 is ENHRY, CDR2 SYGVKD. The CDR3 length is 12 residues. Between the trimmed V and J ends, which lost 4 bases and 3 bases, there was a span of 6 bases. CDR3 in amino acids: CAISGLKETQYF. CDR3 DNA: TGTGCCATCAGTGGTTTAAAAGAGACCCAGTACTTC.

This sequence joins TRBV5-6 and TRBJ2-7, with 7 bases that match TRBD2. Per the germline V gene, CDR1 is SGHDT and CDR2 is YYEEEE. The V and J ends lost 0 bases and 4 bases, in that order; junction bases with no gene match: 7. This CDR3 contains 15 residues. The CDR3 DNA sequence: TGTGCCAGCAGCTTGGTGGGAGGGGTCGAATACGAGCAGTACTTC. It translates to CASSLVGGVEYEQYF.

V and J are TRBV7-9 and TRBJ2-1, with D unresolved. Germline loops: CDR1 SEHNR, CDR2 FQNEAQ (reference sequence). Trimming pared 3 bases from V and 9 bases from J, leaving 6 bases between. This CDR3 contains 11 residues. The CDR3 DNA is TGTGCCAGCAGCTTCGAGGTTGAGCAGTTCTTC. Translated, it gives CASSFEVEQFF.